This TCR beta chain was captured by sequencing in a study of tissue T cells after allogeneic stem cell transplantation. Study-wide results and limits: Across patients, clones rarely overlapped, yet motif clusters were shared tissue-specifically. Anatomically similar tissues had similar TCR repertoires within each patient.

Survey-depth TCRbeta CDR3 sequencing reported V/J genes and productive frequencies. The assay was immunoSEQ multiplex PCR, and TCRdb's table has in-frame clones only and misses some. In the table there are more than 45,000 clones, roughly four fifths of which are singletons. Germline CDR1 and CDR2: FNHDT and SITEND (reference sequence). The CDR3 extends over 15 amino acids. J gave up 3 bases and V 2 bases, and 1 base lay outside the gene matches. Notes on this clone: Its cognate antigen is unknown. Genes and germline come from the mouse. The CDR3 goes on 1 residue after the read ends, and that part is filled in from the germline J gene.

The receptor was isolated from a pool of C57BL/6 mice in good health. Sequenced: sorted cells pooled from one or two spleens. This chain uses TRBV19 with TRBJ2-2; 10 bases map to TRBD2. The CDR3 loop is CASSIWGGDTGQLYF. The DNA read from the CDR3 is TGTGCCAGCAGTATCTGGGGGGGCGACACCGGGCAGCTCTAC. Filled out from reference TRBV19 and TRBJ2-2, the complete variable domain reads GGIITQTPKFLIGQEGQKLTLKCQQNFNHDTMYWYRQDSGKGLRLIYYSITENDLQKGDLSEGYDASREKKSSFSLTVTSAQKNEMAVFLCASSIWGGDTGQLYFGEGSKLTVL.